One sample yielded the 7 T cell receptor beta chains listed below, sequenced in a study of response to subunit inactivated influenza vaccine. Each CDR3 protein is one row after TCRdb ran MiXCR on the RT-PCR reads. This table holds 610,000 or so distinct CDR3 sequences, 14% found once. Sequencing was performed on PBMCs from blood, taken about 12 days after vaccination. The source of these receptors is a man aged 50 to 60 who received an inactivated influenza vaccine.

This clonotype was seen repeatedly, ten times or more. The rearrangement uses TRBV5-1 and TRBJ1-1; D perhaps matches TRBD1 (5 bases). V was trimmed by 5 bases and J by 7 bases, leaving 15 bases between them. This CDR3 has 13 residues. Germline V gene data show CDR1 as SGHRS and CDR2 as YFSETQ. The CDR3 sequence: CASSPDPDSEAFF. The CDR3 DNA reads TGCGCCAGCAGTCCGGATCCCGACAGTGAAGCTTTCTTT.

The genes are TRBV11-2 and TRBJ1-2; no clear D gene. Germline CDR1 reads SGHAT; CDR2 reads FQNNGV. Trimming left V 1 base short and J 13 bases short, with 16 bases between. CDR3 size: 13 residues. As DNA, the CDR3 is TGTGCCAGCAGCTTAGTAGGCAGGCAAGTTGGCACCTTC. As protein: CASSLVGRQVGTF.

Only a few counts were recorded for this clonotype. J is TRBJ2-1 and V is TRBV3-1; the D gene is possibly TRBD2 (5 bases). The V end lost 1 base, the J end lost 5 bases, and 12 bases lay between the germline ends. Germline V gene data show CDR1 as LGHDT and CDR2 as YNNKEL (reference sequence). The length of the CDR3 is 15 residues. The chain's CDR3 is CASSQGGGNNNEQFF. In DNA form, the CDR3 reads TGTGCCAGCAGCCAAGGCGGAGGAAACAACAATGAGCAGTTCTTC.

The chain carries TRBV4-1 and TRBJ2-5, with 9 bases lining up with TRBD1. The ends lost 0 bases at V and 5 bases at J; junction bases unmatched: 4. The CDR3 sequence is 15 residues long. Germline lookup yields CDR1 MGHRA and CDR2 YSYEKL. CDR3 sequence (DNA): TGCGCCAGCAGCCAAGATGGGACAGGGCACGAGACCCAGTACTTC. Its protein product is CASSQDGTGHETQYF.

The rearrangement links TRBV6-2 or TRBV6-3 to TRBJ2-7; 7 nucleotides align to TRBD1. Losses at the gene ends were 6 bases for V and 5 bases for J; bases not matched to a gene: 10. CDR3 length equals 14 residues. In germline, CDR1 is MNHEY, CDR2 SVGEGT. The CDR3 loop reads CASREPGQIHEQYF. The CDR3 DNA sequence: TGTGCCAGCAGGGAACCGGGACAGATTCACGAGCAGTACTTC.

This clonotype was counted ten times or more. DNA of the CDR3: TGTGCCAGCAGCCCGCTAGGCACGACGCAGTATTTT. Its protein product is CASSPLGTTQYF. V usage is TRBV14 and J usage is TRBJ2-3; D uncertain. This CDR3 has 12 amino acids. Trimming left V 4 bases short and J 9 bases short, with 11 bases between. Germline loops: CDR1 SGHDN, CDR2 FVKESK.

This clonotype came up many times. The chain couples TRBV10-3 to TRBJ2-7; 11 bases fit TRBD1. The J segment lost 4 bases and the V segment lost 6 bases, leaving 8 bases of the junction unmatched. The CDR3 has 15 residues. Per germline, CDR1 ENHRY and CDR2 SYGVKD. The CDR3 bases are TGTGCCATCAGCGCACCGGGACAGGGGGGATACGAGCAGTACTTC. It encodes CAISAPGQGGYEQYF.